This T cell receptor beta chain was observed in a study of blood T cell repertoires in COVID-19. Study in general: COVID-19 samples collected from the United States, Italy and Spain covered acute and convalescent phases. PBMCs, B-cell-depleted T cells, or T cells provided the cDNA or gDNA that made up the material.

The V and J ends lost 4 bases and 5 bases, in that order; junction bases with no gene match: 5. This CDR3 is 14 amino acids long. From germline, CDR1 is SGHNT and CDR2 YYREEE (reference sequence). The table lists this clone with many counts. The authors' processing: Amplification of reference gene primers was used by the study to estimate nucleated cell counts. Sequenced by immunoSEQ multiplex PCR; TCRdb stores in-frame clones only, minus some. The V and J calls and clone size were taken over from that table, and D and trimming were inferred from the DNA. The sample contains about 65,000 clones, 70% to 90% of which appear only once.

The sequencing input was peripheral blood. This TCR came from a man older than 75 with acute or convalescent COVID-19. The chain recombines TRBV5-4 with TRBJ2-2, with 7 positions matching TRBD1. CDR3 sequence reads: CASSPGQPTGELFF. DNA for the CDR3: TGTGCCAGCAGCCCGGGACAGCCTACCGGGGAGCTGTTTTTT.